Listed below are T cell receptor beta chains from one sample, sequenced in a study of shared clonotypes between healthy human individuals. Assay used: immunoSEQ multiplex PCR; TCRdb lists only in-frame clones, some missing. The sample has hundreds of thousands of clones, approximately 74% seen once; the top ten hold less than 2%. What was sequenced was memory CD4+ T cells sorted from blood. The receptors originated from a woman aged 25 to 45 in good health. CDR3s include the opening cysteine and the closing phenylalanine or tryptophan. Each record gives: V gene, D gene, J gene, clone size, CDR3 DNA, CDR3 protein. D genes are given only for firm matches. Clone size appears in some rows only: once, few, many, or a class for an expanded clone.

TRBV28	NA	TRBJ1-2	NA	TGTGCCAGCAGCGAGACTGGCCCCACGAGGAGTGGCTACACCTTC	CASSETGPTRSGYTF
TRBV4-2	TRBD2	TRBJ2-5	NA	TGTGCCAGCAGCCGAGGACTAGCGAAACAAGAGACCCAGTACTTC	CASSRGLAKQETQYF
TRBV2	NA	TRBJ1-2	many	TGTGCCAGCAACTGGGACAACTATGGCTACACCTTC	CASNWDNYGYTF
TRBV6-9	NA	TRBJ2-7	NA	TGTGCCGTTCGGGCGAGCTCCTACGAGCAGTACTTC	CAVRASSYEQYF
TRBV5-4	NA	TRBJ1-1	once	TGTGCCAGCAGCCCACTCGGGGGTCTGAACACTGAAGCTTTCTTT	CASSPLGGLNTEAFF
TRBV18	NA	TRBJ2-2	NA	TGTGCCAGCTCACTAAGAGGGGGAACCGGGGAGCTGTTTTTT	CASSLRGGTGELFF
TRBV19	NA	TRBJ1-5	NA	TGTGCCAGTAAGGAGGGGGAAATCTATAGCAATCAGCCCCAGCATTTT	CASKEGEIYSNQPQHF
TRBV12-1	NA	TRBJ2-3	NA	TGTGCCAGCAGCTTTCAAGTAATCCCAGGATGGAGCACAGATACGCAGTATTTT	CASSFQVIPGWSTDTQYF
TRBV5-1	TRBD2	TRBJ2-1	NA	TGCGCCAGCAGCTCGCTAGCGGGAGTAACCTACAATGAGCAGTTCTTC	CASSSLAGVTYNEQFF
TRBV7-9	NA	TRBJ2-2	once	TGTGCCAGCAGCTCGGAGGGCTACACCGGGGAGCTGTTTTTT	CASSSEGYTGELFF
TRBV28	NA	TRBJ1-1	NA	TGTGCCAGCCTGAGGAGGTTGAACACTGAAGCTTTCTTT	CASLRRLNTEAFF
TRBV5-6	TRBD1	TRBJ2-5	NA	TGTGCCAGCAGCGCGGGACAGGGGGAGACCCAGTACTTC	CASSAGQGETQYF
TRBV5-1	NA	TRBJ1-1	NA	TGCGCCAGCAGCTTGGCCGGACGGACAAACACTGAAGCTTTCTTT	CASSLAGRTNTEAFF
TRBV27	NA	TRBJ2-1	few	TGTGCCAGCCAAAGATTAAGCTCCTACAATGAGCAGTTCTTC	CASQRLSSYNEQFF
TRBV7-9	TRBD2	TRBJ2-1	NA	TGTGCCAGTAGACCCGGGCGGGAGGGTTACAATGAGCAGTTCTTC	CASRPGREGYNEQFF
TRBV27	NA	TRBJ2-7	NA	TGTGCCAGCGGAAAACAGGGACTCGAGCAGTACTTC	CASGKQGLEQYF
TRBV19	NA	TRBJ1-5	NA	TGTGCCAGTAGTAGGGATAGCAATCAGCCCCAGCATTTT	CASSRDSNQPQHF
TRBV4-2	NA	TRBJ1-1	NA	TGTGCCAGCAGCCATCCTACGGAGTACCCTGAAGCTTTCTTT	CASSHPTEYPEAFF
TRBV11-2	TRBD2	TRBJ2-2	once	TGTGCCAGCAGCTTACTGGCGGGAGGGCCGTGGGACACCGGGGAGCTGTTTTTT	CASSLLAGGPWDTGELFF
TRBV28	NA	TRBJ2-1	NA	TGTGCCAGCAGTCTTCGCGGTTACAATGAGCAGTTCTTC	CASSLRGYNEQFF
TRBV2	TRBD2	TRBJ2-3	NA	TGTGCCAGCAGTGAAGCGTCAGCGGGAAGCACAGATACGCAGTATTTT	CASSEASAGSTDTQYF
TRBV19	NA	TRBJ1-1	NA	TGTGCCACTATTCCCCAGGGGCTGGGCACTGAAGCTTTCTTT	CATIPQGLGTEAFF
TRBV2	TRBD2	TRBJ2-5	NA	TGTGCCAGCACCGACCTCCTTGGGGGCGGGAGGACGGGGGAGACCCAGTACTTC	CASTDLLGGGRTGETQYF
TRBV5-1	NA	TRBJ1-1	NA	TGCGCCAGCAGCTTTTATGGGTCCACTGAAGCTTTCTTT	CASSFYGSTEAFF
TRBV2	NA	TRBJ2-1	many	TGTGCCAGCATCTCCCCGGACTTTTCCATCAATGAGCAGTTCTTC	CASISPDFSINEQFF
TRBV7-9	NA	TRBJ2-7	NA	TGTGCCAGCAGCCTTGACCTCCAACCCTACGAGCAGTACTTC	CASSLDLQPYEQYF
TRBV29-1	TRBD1	TRBJ2-5	NA	TGCAGCGTTCTACAGGGGTGGCGAGAGACCCAGTACTTC	CSVLQGWRETQYF
TRBV28	NA	TRBJ1-1	NA	TGTGCCAGCACCACATCGACCGCTATGAACACTGAAGCTTTCTTT	CASTTSTAMNTEAFF
TRBV19	NA	TRBJ1-2	NA	TGTGCCAGTAGAGGGTCGGGGATTAACTATGGCTACACCTTC	CASRGSGINYGYTF
TRBV2	NA	TRBJ2-5	NA	TGTGCCAGCAGTGCCGAGACAGAGTACCAAGAGACCCAGTACTTC	CASSAETEYQETQYF
TRBV5-4	NA	TRBJ1-2	NA	TGTGCCAGCAGCCCCGAGGGTGGATCGGGCTATGGCTACACCTTC	CASSPEGGSGYGYTF
TRBV6-1	TRBD1	TRBJ2-7	NA	TGTGCCAGCAGCGGACAGGGGGATTACTACGAGCAGTACTTC	CASSGQGDYYEQYF
TRBV28	NA	TRBJ1-2	NA	TGTGCCAGCAACCGAAGGGGCGCTTACGATGGCTACACCTTC	CASNRRGAYDGYTF
TRBV5-4	NA	TRBJ1-1	NA	TGTGCCAGCAGCTTTGACAGTGTGCACAATAAGCACACTGAAGCTTTCTTT	CASSFDSVHNKHTEAFF
TRBV19	NA	TRBJ2-1	NA	TGTGCCAGTAGTATACCCCCCGGGGGAGGCTCCTACAATGAGCAGTTCTTC	CASSIPPGGGSYNEQFF
TRBV19	TRBD1	TRBJ2-1	NA	TGTGCCAGTAGTACCACAGGGGGTTCCTACAATGAGCAGTTCTTC	CASSTTGGSYNEQFF
TRBV6-1	NA	TRBJ2-2	NA	TGTGCCAGCAGCGATATCTTATACACCGGGGAGCTGTTTTTT	CASSDILYTGELFF
TRBV2	NA	TRBJ1-3	many	TGTGCCAGCAGTGATGGGGAGATCTCTGGAAACACCATATATTTT	CASSDGEISGNTIYF
TRBV19	NA	TRBJ2-1	few	TGTGCCAGTAGTATAGATAACGGCTACAATGAGCAGTTCTTC	CASSIDNGYNEQFF
TRBV6-6	NA	TRBJ1-3	once	TGTGCCAGCACTGGGAGGGACCATCGAAACACCATATATTTT	CASTGRDHRNTIYF
TRBV19	NA	TRBJ2-5	NA	TGTGCCAGTAGTATAGTACTACGGGGCGGGGAGACCCAGTACTTC	CASSIVLRGGETQYF
TRBV19	NA	TRBJ1-5	NA	TGTGCCAGTAGTGTAAACCGGGACCTTAGCAATCAGCCCCAGCATTTT	CASSVNRDLSNQPQHF
TRBV27	TRBD1	TRBJ1-1	NA	TGTGCCAGCAGTCAGAGGGGGCTCGGGAACACTGAAGCTTTCTTT	CASSQRGLGNTEAFF
TRBV4-1	TRBD1	TRBJ2-7	NA	TGCGCCAGCAGCCAAGGGGTGCAACAGGGGGCGAGGGAGCAGTACTTC	CASSQGVQQGAREQYF
TRBV30	TRBD1	TRBJ1-6	NA	TGTGCCTGGAGTAGGGGGCGAGACTCACCCCTCCACTTT	CAWSRGRDSPLHF
TRBV6-6	TRBD1	TRBJ2-4	NA	TGTGCCAGCAGGCAGGGGGCGGATTCCATTCAGTACTTC	CASRQGADSIQYF
TRBV29-1	NA	TRBJ1-4	NA	TGCAGCGTTGAATTAGGGGGGGAAGAAAAACTGTTTTTT	CSVELGGEEKLFF
TRBV19	NA	TRBJ1-5	NA	TGTGCCAGTAGTATTGGCGGCGGGAGCAATCAGCCCCAGCATTTT	CASSIGGGSNQPQHF
TRBV30	NA	TRBJ2-3	NA	TGTGCCTGTGAATGGAGTACAGGGACAGATACGCAGTATTTT	CACEWSTGTDTQYF
TRBV5-4	TRBD2	TRBJ2-3	NA	TGTGCCAGCAGGTCGCAGACTAGCGGGAGAGCAGATACGCAGTATTTT	CASRSQTSGRADTQYF